One T cell receptor beta chain is described in this entry. V lost 5 bases and J lost 1, with 8 bases in between. From germline, CDR1 is SGHAT and CDR2 FQNNGV. The CDR3 is 13 residues long. The data belong to a study of cytomegalovirus exposure and HLA in healthy donors. It was with 60 Vbeta and 13 Jbeta primers that the PCR ran. Sequencing used immunoSEQ multiplex PCR; TCRdb keeps in-frame clones, though not all of them. This repertoire shows more than 80,000 clones, roughly 74% found once; its top ten account for 12% to 15%. Sequenced input: PBMCs. The chain joins TRBV11-2 to TRBJ1-1, with no clear D. The sequence was collected from a woman in her 70s in good health and CMV-seropositive. This CDR3 reads CASSLRENTEAFF. The CDR3 bases are TGTGCCAGCAGCCTACGGGAGAACACTGAAGCTTTCTTT.